A single sample gave rise to the 27 T cell receptor beta chains below, sequenced in a study of blood T cell repertoires in COVID-19. Clones were sequenced by immunoSEQ multiplex PCR, and TCRdb holds only the in-frame ones, with some missing. The data hold 250,000 to 350,000 clones, with 80% to 90% observed a single time. Sample: PBMCs or T cells enriched from blood (not recorded which). Receptor source: a woman in her late teens or twenties who had recovered from COVID-19.

Only one count was recorded for this clone. This rearrangement joins TRBV7-9 to TRBJ1-1; no reliable D call. The V end was cut by 4 bases, the J end by 5 bases, with 11 bases between. The length of the CDR3 is 13 residues. The germline CDR1 and CDR2 sequences are SEHNR and FQNEAQ (reference sequence). In DNA, the CDR3 is TGTGCCAGCAGCTCGGCCCCACAGACTGAAGCTTTCTTT. As protein: CASSSAPQTEAFF.

The chain has TRBV12-5 and TRBJ1-5; 8 positions agree with TRBD1. V shed 4 bases, J shed 1 base, and the junction held 15 bases outside the gene matches. CDR3 length: 19 amino acids. CDR1 and CDR2 from the germline V gene are LGHNT and FRNRAP. CDR3 residues: CASGSPLKQGESSNQPQHF. As DNA, the CDR3 is TGTGCTAGTGGTTCCCCCCTAAAACAGGGGGAATCAAGCAATCAGCCCCAGCATTTT.

The chain employs TRBV28 and TRBJ1-2, with D possibly TRBD1 on 5 matching bases. Looked up from germline, CDR1 is MDHEN and CDR2 is SYDVKM. The CDR3 contains 13 residues. Between the trimmed V and J ends, which lost 6 bases and 5 bases, there was a span of 13 bases. The CDR3 is CASRTAGPYGYTF. In nucleotides, the CDR3 is TGTGCCAGCAGAACCGCGGGGCCATATGGCTACACCTTC.

The genes are TRBV7-3 and TRBJ2-7; 8 bases agree with TRBD1. Trimming cost V 1 base and J 4 bases; bases outside gene matches: 6. The CDR3 is 15 amino acids. Germline lookup yields CDR1 SGHTA and CDR2 FQGTGA. CDR3 sequence reads: CASSLSTRGPYEQYF. The CDR3 DNA reads TGTGCCAGCAGCTTAAGTACCAGGGGGCCGTACGAGCAGTACTTC.

This rearrangement joins TRBV3-1 (or the pseudogene TRBV3-2) to TRBJ1-2, with 9 bases fitting TRBD1. The CDR3 runs 15 residues. Germline lookup yields CDR1 LGHDT and CDR2 YNNKEL (reference sequence). V was clipped by 5 bases and J by 2 bases; unmatched bases: 6. The CDR3 region is CASSKRDRENYGYTF. In nucleotides, the CDR3 is TGTGCCAGCAGCAAACGGGACAGGGAAAACTATGGCTACACCTTC.

About this clone itself: The identical CDR3 is also encoded by other nucleotide sequences in the sample. The chain couples TRBV9 to TRBJ1-2; 8 positions agree with TRBD1. From germline, CDR1 is SGDLS and CDR2 YYNGEE. With V trimmed by 4 bases and J by 5 bases, 4 bases remained unmatched. This CDR3 has 13 amino acids. The CDR3 is CASSPGQGYGYTF. The CDR3 DNA reads as TGTGCCAGCAGCCCTGGACAGGGTTATGGCTACACCTTC. Variable domain in full (rest from reference TRBV9 and TRBJ1-2): DSGVTQTPKHLITATGQRVTLRCSPRSGDLSVYWYQQSLDQGLQFLIQYYNGEERAKGNILERFSAQQFPDLHSELNLSSLELGDSALYFCASSPGQGYGYTFGSGTRLTVV.

V is TRBV3-1 (or the pseudogene TRBV3-2) and J is TRBJ2-5; TRBD1 is a possible D gene (6 bases). The CDR3 consists of 16 residues. Germline V gene lookup returns CDR1 LGHDT and CDR2 YNNKEL (reference sequence). Between the trimmed V and J ends, which lost 3 bases and 0 bases, there was a span of 14 bases. The CDR3 sequence is CASSQYRATNQETQYF. The CDR3 coding sequence is TGTGCCAGCAGCCAGTACAGGGCGACGAACCAAGAGACCCAGTACTTC.

The CDR3 loop is CASSERGTDTQYF. The DNA of the CDR3 is TGCGCCAGCAGTGAGCGGGGCACAGATACGCAGTATTTT. The rearrangement joins TRBV5-1 to TRBJ2-3; D perhaps matches TRBD2 (6 bases). The CDR3 extends over 13 amino acids. Between the trimmed V and J ends, which lost 5 bases and 1 base, there was a span of 8 bases. Germline V CDR1 and CDR2: SGHRS, YFSETQ.

The chain uses TRBV30 and TRBJ1-5; perhaps TRBD1 as D (6 bases). The CDR3 has 14 amino acids. V was trimmed by 6 bases and J by 5 bases, leaving 17 bases between them. The germline V gene encodes CDR1 GTSNPN and CDR2 SVGIG (reference sequence). In DNA form, the CDR3 reads TGTGCCTGCGCTACAGGGATTGAAGATCAGCCCCAGCATTTT. Protein sequence: CACATGIEDQPQHF.

The chain carries TRBV11-3 and TRBJ1-2; 11 bases fit TRBD1. CDR3 length: 19 residues. In germline, CDR1 is SGHNT, CDR2 YENEEA. The V gene end was trimmed by 4 bases and the J gene end by 0 bases; junction bases not matched to a gene: 13. CDR3 coding DNA: TGTGCCAGCAGCTCTGGGCCCCCGGGACAGGGGGTTTCTAACTATGGCTACACCTTC. Its protein product is CASSSGPPGQGVSNYGYTF.

V and J are TRBV7-3 and TRBJ1-6; D gene ambiguous. Trimming stripped 1 base from V and 8 bases from J, with 9 bases between. From germline, CDR1 is SGHTA and CDR2 FQGTGA. This CDR3 is 14 amino acids long. DNA for the CDR3: TGTGCCAGCAGCTTAAGTTTCAATGATTCACCCCTCCACTTT. It encodes CASSLSFNDSPLHF. The full variable domain, its missing parts supplied by reference TRBV7-3 and TRBJ1-6, is GAGVSQTPSNKVTEKGKYVELRCDPISGHTALYWYRQSLGQGPEFLIYFQGTGAADDSGLPNDRFFAVRPEGSVSTLKIQRTERGDSAVYLCASSLSFNDSPLHFGNGTRLTVT.

CDR3 bases: TGTGCCAGCAGTCCACAGGGGAACTATGGCTACACCTTC. Its protein product is CASSPQGNYGYTF. The genes are TRBV27 and TRBJ1-2, with 7 nucleotides matching TRBD1. This CDR3 is 13 amino acids long. Germline V gene sequence: CDR1 MNHEY, CDR2 SMNVEV (reference sequence). V shed 5 bases and J 2 bases; nucleotides not matched to a gene: 2.

J is TRBJ2-1 and V is TRBV10-2; 10 bases match TRBD2. V lost 6 bases, J lost 2 bases, and 4 bases stayed unmatched. The CDR3 sequence is 15 residues long. Germline V lookup: CDR1 WSHSY, CDR2 SAAADI. CDR3 amino acids: CASRDLAGAYNEQFF. In DNA form, the CDR3 reads TGCGCCAGCAGGGACCTAGCGGGGGCCTACAATGAGCAGTTCTTC.

In this sample, this clone turned up once. The chain links TRBV3-1 (or the pseudogene TRBV3-2) to TRBJ2-7, with D unclear. Trimming pared 2 bases from V and 6 bases from J, leaving 11 bases between. CDR3 length: 13 amino acids. Germline CDR1 is LGHDT and CDR2 is YNNKEL (reference sequence). In DNA, the CDR3 is TGTGCCAGCAGCCAAAACGTAAACACCGAGCAGTACTTC. Amino acids: CASSQNVNTEQYF.

This chain connects TRBV24-1 to TRBJ2-2; 7 bases map to TRBD1. The CDR3 is made up of 15 amino acids. Germline CDR1 and CDR2: KGHDR and SFDVKD. Losses at the gene ends were 4 bases for V and 4 bases for J; bases not matched to a gene: 5. CDR3 protein: CATSEPYRGTGELFF. The CDR3 bases are TGTGCCACCAGTGAGCCTTACAGGGGCACCGGGGAGCTGTTTTTT.

V usage is TRBV27 and J usage is TRBJ1-1, with TRBD1 as a possible D gene (5 bases). V lost 8 bases to trimming and J lost 5 bases, with 15 bases between them. CDR1 is MNHEY, CDR2 SMNVEV, per germline (reference sequence). CDR3 length: 13 residues. CDR3 nucleotides: TGTGCCAGCCACGCGGGGCAGTATACTGAAGCTTTCTTT. Protein product: CASHAGQYTEAFF.

This clone was counted a single time. Within the sample, other DNA sequences also encode this same CDR3. Here the CDR3 reads CASSEGRGYYGYTF. The CDR3 DNA follows: TGTGCCAGCAGTGAAGGCAGGGGGTACTATGGCTACACCTTC. The V call is TRBV2, the J call TRBJ1-2; 7 positions agree with TRBD1. The germline CDR1 and CDR2 sequences are SNHLY and FYNNEI. The CDR3 covers 14 residues. The trim removed 1 base at V and 3 bases at J, leaving 2 bases unmatched.

The rearrangement joins TRBV11-3 to TRBJ2-7, with 7 bases fitting TRBD1. CDR1 and CDR2 (germline): SGHNT, YENEEA. J lost 3 bases, V lost 5 bases, and 10 bases had no gene match. The CDR3 has 15 residues. The CDR3 sequence is CASSRSTGVDYEQYF. The CDR3 DNA reads as TGTGCCAGCAGCCGTTCAACAGGGGTCGACTACGAGCAGTACTTC.

The genes are TRBV27 and TRBJ2-6, with TRBD1 identical over 8 bases. The CDR3 runs to 16 residues. With V trimmed by 8 bases and J by 0 bases, 6 bases remained unmatched. Germline V gives CDR1 MNHEY, CDR2 SMNVEV (reference sequence). CDR3 protein: CASHRGDFSGANVLTF. The CDR3 DNA follows: TGTGCCAGCCACAGGGGGGATTTCTCTGGGGCCAACGTCCTGACTTTC.

Only one count was recorded for this clone. The chain combines TRBV3-1 (or the pseudogene TRBV3-2) with TRBJ1-2, with D hard to call. This CDR3 comprises 14 residues. Germline CDR1 reads LGHDT; CDR2 reads YNNKEL (reference sequence). V gave up 0 bases and J gave up 6 bases, with 11 bases separating them. CDR3 in amino acids: CASSQDSGIHGYTF. The DNA of the CDR3 is TGTGCCAGCAGCCAAGATTCGGGGATCCATGGCTACACCTTC.

The chain's CDR3 is CASRLTGAYEQYF. CDR3 bases: TGTGCCAGCAGGTTGACAGGGGCCTACGAGCAGTACTTC. The chain links TRBV5-5 to TRBJ2-7; 8 bases agree with TRBD1. Germline CDR1 is SGHKS and CDR2 is YYEKEE (reference sequence). The V and J ends lost 5 bases and 2 bases, in that order; junction bases with no gene match: 3. The CDR3 totals 13 residues.

The CDR3 reads CATSGRGVTEAFF. The CDR3 coding sequence is TGTGCCACCAGCGGCAGGGGGGTCACTGAAGCTTTCTTT. The chain is built from TRBV15 and TRBJ1-1; 7 bases fit TRBD1. Per germline, CDR1 LNHNV and CDR2 YYDKDF (reference sequence). This CDR3 has 13 amino acids. With V trimmed by 5 bases and J by 4 bases, 4 bases remained unmatched.

The chain links TRBV6-1 to TRBJ1-1; D perhaps matches TRBD1 (5 bases). The CDR3 has 14 residues. The germline V and J ends were trimmed by 2 bases and 0 bases, with 7 bases remaining between them. Germline CDR1 is MNHNS and CDR2 is SASEGT. CDR3 bases: TGTGCCAGCAGTGAAAAGGGGATGAACACTGAAGCTTTCTTT. This sequence encodes CASSEKGMNTEAFF.

This clone was recorded only once. J is TRBJ2-3 and V is TRBV5-4; perhaps TRBD1 as D (5 bases). The CDR3 is 13 amino acids. V was cut by 4 bases and J by 8 bases, with 14 bases left in between. Germline loops: CDR1 SGHNT, CDR2 YYREEE (reference sequence). The CDR3 loop reads CASSPIQRGTQYF. The CDR3 DNA sequence: TGTGCCAGCAGCCCCATACAAAGGGGTACGCAGTATTTT.

The chain is built from TRBV28 and TRBJ1-2; 7 bases agree with TRBD1. Germline V gene data show CDR1 as MDHEN and CDR2 as SYDVKM. The V segment lost 1 base and the J segment 4 bases; nucleotides outside the gene matches: 9. The CDR3 extends over 16 amino acids. The CDR3 is CASSLFTTGEAYGYTF. CDR3 DNA sequence: TGTGCCAGCAGTTTATTTACAACAGGGGAGGCCTATGGCTACACCTTC.

The V and J genes are TRBV21-1 and TRBJ1-5; the table's D call of TRBD1 was not tested on the DNA. TRBV21-1 is deemed a pseudogene. The CDR3 contains 20 residues. The CDR3 region has the DNA TGTGCCAGCAGCCCCGTAGGGGACAGGGGGCAACCTCAAGGGATCCAGCCCCAGCATTTT. This encodes CASSPVGDRGQPQGIQPQHF.

The CDR3 DNA is TGTGCCAGCAGTTCGGGGGGCCCCGGGGGTAAAAACATTCAGTACTTC. Its translation is CASSSGGPGGKNIQYF. The V gene is TRBV6-5, the J gene TRBJ2-4; D may be TRBD2 (7 bases). Per the germline V gene, CDR1 is MNHEY and CDR2 is SVGAGI. With 4 bases removed from V and 4 bases from J, the gap between germline ends came to 17 bases. The CDR3 has 16 residues.